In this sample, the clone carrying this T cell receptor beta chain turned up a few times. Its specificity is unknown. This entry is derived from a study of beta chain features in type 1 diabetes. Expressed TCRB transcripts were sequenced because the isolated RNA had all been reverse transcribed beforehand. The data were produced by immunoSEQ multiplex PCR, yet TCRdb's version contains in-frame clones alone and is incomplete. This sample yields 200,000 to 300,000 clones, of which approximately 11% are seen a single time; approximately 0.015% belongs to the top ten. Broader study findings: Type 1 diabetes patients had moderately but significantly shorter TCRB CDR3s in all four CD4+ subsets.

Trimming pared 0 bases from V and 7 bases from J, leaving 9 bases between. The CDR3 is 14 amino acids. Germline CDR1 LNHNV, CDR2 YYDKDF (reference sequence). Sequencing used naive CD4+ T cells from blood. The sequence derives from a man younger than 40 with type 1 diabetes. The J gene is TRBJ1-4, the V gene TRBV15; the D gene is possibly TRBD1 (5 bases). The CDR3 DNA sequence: TGTGCCACCAGCAGAGATCAGACAGCTGAAAAACTGTTTTTT. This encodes CATSRDQTAEKLFF.